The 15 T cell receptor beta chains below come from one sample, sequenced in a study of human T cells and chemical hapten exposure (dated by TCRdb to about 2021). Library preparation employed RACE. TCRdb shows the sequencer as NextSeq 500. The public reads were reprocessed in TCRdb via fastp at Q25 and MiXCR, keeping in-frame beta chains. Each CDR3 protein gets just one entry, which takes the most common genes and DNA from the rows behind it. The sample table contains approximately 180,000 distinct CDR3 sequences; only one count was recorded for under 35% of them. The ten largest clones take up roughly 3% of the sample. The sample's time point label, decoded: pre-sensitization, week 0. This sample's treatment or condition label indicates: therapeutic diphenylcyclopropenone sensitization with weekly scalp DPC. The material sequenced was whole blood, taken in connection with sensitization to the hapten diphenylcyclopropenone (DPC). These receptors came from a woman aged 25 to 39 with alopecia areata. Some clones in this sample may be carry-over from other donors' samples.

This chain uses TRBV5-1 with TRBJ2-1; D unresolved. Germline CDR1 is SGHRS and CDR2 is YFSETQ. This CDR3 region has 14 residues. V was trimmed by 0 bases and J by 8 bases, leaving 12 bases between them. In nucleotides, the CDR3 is TGCGCCAGCAGCTTGGATCTAGGTAATGATGAGCAGTTCTTC. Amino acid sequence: CASSLDLGNDEQFF.

DNA for the CDR3: TGTGCCAGCAGCTTAGAGGGTGCCTCCTATAATTCACCCCTCCACTTT. The encoded protein is CASSLEGASYNSPLHF. The rearrangement uses TRBV7-2 and TRBJ1-6, with no clear D. This CDR3 is built from 16 residues. Germline assignment: CDR1 SGHTA and CDR2 FQGNSA. Trimming removed 1 base at V and 0 bases at J, with 7 bases between. Using reference TRBV7-2 and TRBJ1-6 for the parts outside the CDR3, the full variable domain is GAGVSQSPSNKVTEKGKDVELRCDPISGHTALYWYRQSLGQGLEFLIYFQGNSAPDKSGLPSDRFSAERTGGSVSTLTIQRTQQEDSAVYLCASSLEGASYNSPLHFGNGTRLTVT.

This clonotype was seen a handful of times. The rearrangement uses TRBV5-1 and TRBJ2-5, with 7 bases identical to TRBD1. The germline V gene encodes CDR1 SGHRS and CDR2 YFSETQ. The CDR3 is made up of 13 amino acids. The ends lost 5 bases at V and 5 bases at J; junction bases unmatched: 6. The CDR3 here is CASRTGLGETQYF. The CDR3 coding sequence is TGCGCCAGCAGGACAGGGCTGGGGGAGACCCAGTACTTC.

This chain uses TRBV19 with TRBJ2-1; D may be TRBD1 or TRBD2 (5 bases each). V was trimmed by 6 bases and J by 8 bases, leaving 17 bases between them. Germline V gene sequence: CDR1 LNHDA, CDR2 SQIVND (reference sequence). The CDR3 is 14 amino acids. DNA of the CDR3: TGTGCCAGTAGCCGGGCATGGGGGTATGATGAGCAGTTCTTC. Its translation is CASSRAWGYDEQFF.

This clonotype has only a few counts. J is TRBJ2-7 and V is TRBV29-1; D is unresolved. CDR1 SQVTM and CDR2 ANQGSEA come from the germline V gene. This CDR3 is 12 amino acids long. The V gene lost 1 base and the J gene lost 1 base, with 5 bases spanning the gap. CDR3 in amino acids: CSVEVTSYEQYF. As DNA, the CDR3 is TGCAGCGTTGAAGTTACATCCTACGAGCAGTACTTC.

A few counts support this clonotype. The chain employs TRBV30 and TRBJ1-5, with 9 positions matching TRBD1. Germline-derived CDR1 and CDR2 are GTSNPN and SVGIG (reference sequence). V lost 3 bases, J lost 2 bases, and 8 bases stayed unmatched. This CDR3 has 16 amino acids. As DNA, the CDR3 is TGTGCCTGGAGCCCCCGGGACAGGGCCGGCAATCAGCCCCAGCATTTT. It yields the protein CAWSPRDRAGNQPQHF.

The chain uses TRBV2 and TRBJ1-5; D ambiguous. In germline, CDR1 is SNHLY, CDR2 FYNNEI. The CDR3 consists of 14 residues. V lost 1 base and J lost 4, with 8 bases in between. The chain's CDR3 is CASSEVGRNQPQHF. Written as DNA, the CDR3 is TGTGCCAGCAGTGAAGTTGGTAGGAATCAGCCCCAGCATTTT.

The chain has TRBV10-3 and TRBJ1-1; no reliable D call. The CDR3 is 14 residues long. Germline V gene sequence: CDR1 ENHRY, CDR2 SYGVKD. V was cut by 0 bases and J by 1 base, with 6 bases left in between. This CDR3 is CAISESSGNTEAFF. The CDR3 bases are TGTGCCATCAGTGAGTCCTCAGGGAACACTGAAGCTTTCTTT.

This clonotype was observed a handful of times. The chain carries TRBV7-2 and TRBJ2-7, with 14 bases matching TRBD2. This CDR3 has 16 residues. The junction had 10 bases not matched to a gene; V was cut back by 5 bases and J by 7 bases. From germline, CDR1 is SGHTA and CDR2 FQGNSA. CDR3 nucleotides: TGTGCCAGCAGCCCTCGGACTAGCGGGGGGACTTATGAGCAGTACTTC. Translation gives CASSPRTSGGTYEQYF.

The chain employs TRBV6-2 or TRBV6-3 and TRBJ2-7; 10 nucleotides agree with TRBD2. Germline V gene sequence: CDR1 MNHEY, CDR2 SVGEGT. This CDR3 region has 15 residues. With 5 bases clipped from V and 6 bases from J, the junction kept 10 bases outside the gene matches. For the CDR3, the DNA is TGTGCCAGCAGTGGAAAAGCGGGAGGGCCAACCGAGCAGTACTTC. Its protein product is CASSGKAGGPTEQYF.

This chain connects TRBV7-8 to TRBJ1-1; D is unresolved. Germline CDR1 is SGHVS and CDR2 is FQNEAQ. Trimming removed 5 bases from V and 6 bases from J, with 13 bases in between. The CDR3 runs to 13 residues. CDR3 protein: CASSPLDGPEAFF. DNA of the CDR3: TGTGCCAGCAGCCCCTTAGACGGTCCTGAAGCTTTCTTT. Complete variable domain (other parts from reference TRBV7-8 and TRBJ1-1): GAGVSQSPRYKVAKRGQDVALRCDPISGHVSLFWYQQALGQGPEFLTYFQNEAQLDKSGLPSDRFFAERPEGSVSTLKIQRTQQEDSAVYLCASSPLDGPEAFFGQGTRLTVV.

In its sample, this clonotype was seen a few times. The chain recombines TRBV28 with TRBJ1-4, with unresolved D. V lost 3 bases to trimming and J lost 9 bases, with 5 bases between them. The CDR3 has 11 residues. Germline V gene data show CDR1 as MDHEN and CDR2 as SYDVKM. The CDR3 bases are TGTGCCAGCAGTTTGGGCCAAAAACTGTTTTTT. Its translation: CASSLGQKLFF. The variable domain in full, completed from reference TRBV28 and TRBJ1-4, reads DVKVTQSSRYLVKRTGEKVFLECVQDMDHENMFWYRQDPGLGLRLIYFSYDVKMKEKGDIPEGYSVSREKKERFSLILESASTNQTSMYLCASSLGQKLFFGSGTQLSVL.

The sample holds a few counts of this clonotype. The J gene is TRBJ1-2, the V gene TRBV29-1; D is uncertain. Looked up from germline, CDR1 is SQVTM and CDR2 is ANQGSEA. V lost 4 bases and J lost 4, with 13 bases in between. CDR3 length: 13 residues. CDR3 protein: CSVAVQPTYGYTF. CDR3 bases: TGCAGCGTTGCCGTACAGCCTACCTATGGCTACACCTTC.

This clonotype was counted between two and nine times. CDR3 sequence reads: CASSFGLAYEQFF. In nucleotides, the CDR3 is TGTGCCAGCAGCTTTGGCCTAGCGTATGAGCAGTTCTTC. The chain joins TRBV5-5 to TRBJ2-1; the D gene is possibly TRBD2 (6 bases). V lost 2 bases, J lost 8 bases, and 11 bases lay in between. The CDR3 runs 13 residues. CDR1 is SGHKS, CDR2 YYEKEE, per germline (reference sequence). The variable domain in full, with the rest retrieved from reference TRBV5-5 and TRBJ2-1, is DAGVTQSPTHLIKTRGQQVTLRCSPISGHKSVSWYQQVLGQGPQFIFQYYEKEERGRGNFPDRFSARQFPNYSSELNVNALLLGDSALYLCASSFGLAYEQFFGPGTRLTVL.

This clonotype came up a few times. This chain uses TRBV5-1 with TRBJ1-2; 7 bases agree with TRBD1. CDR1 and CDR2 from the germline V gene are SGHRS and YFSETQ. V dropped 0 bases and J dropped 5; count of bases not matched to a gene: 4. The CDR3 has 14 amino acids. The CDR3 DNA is TGCGCCAGCAGCTTGGGGGGACAGTCTTATGGCTACACCTTC. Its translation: CASSLGGQSYGYTF.